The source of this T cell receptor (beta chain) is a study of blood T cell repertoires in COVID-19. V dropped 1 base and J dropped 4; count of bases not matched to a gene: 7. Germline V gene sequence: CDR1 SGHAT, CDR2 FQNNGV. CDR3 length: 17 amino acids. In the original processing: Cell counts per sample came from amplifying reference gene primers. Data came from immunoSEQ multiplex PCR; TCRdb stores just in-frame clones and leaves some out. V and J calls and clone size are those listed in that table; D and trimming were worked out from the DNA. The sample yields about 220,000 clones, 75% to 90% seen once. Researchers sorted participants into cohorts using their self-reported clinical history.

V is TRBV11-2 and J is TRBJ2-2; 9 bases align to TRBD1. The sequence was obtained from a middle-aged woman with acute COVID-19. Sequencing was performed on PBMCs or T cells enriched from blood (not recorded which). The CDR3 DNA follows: TGTGCCAGCAGCTTAGGTTCGGGACAGGGCCCCACCGGGGAGCTGTTTTTT. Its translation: CASSLGSGQGPTGELFF.